Following are 17 T cell receptor beta chains from one sample sequenced in a study of T cell clonality in common variable immunodeficiency. Study-wide points: Reportedly, TCR beta sequences from common variable immunodeficiency showed fewer deletions and N-nucleotide insertions.

Antigens for these TCRs are unknown. Sequenced by immunoSEQ multiplex PCR; TCRdb stores in-frame clones only, minus some. The sample holds over 30,000 clones, and no clone turns up only once. Sample: peripheral blood mononuclear cells. Every receptor here comes from a human donor with common variable immunodeficiency.

This clone was found many times. The read is 3 residues too short to cover the CDR3 end, so that end is filled in from the germline J gene. The V call is TRBV13, the J call TRBJ1-1; D unclear. The CDR3 is made up of 14 amino acids. The germline gives CDR1 PRHDT, CDR2 FYEKMQ (reference sequence). V was clipped by 4 bases and J by 5 bases, with 14 bases between them. The CDR3: CASSSPVGGTEAFF. The DNA read from the CDR3 is TGTGCCAGCAGCTCCCCGGTCGGTGGTACTGAA.

At least ten counts were recorded for this clone. The read ends 3 residues shy of where the CDR3 ends; the end is completed using the germline J gene. This chain uses TRBV20-1 with TRBJ2-1, with TRBD2 identical over 9 bases. The CDR3 has 16 amino acids. Germline V gene sequence: CDR1 DFQATT, CDR2 SNEGSKA (reference sequence). The junction had 7 bases not matched to a gene; V was cut back by 0 bases and J by 4 bases. The CDR3 bases that were read are TGCAGTGCTAGAGATTTTGCGGGAGGGCCTTACAATGAG. Translation gives CSARDFAGGPYNE. The full CDR3 reads CSARDFAGGPYNEQFF.

This clone showed up many times. The CDR3 end is not reached by the read, which stops 3 residues before it; the germline J gene fills it in. V usage is TRBV28 and J usage is TRBJ1-2; the D gene is possibly TRBD1 (6 bases). V was pared by 4 bases and J by 6 bases, with 24 bases between. Germline CDR1 and CDR2: MDHEN and SYDVKM. The CDR3 loop spans 17 amino acids. CDR3 DNA, as far as it was read: TGTGCCAGCAGTTCTTCAGGAGAGGGGGTTGTGGCCCATGGC. Translated: CASSSSGEGVVAHG. The entire CDR3 sequence reads CASSSSGEGVVAHGYTF.

This clone was found many times. The CDR3 extends 3 residues past the end of the read, so its final part is completed from the germline J gene. The chain has TRBV7-2 and TRBJ1-2, with a possible D match to TRBD1 (6 bases). Trimming cost V 0 bases and J 6 bases, with 20 bases left between them. CDR1 and CDR2 (germline): SGHTA, FQGNSA. CDR3 length: 17 residues. The part of the CDR3 DNA that was read is TGTGCCAGCAGCTTAGCAGGCTGGGGGCGCTCGTTTAATGGC. Translating it yields CASSLAGWGRSFNG. The entire CDR3 sequence reads CASSLAGWGRSFNGYTF.

This clone was seen only a few times. The CDR3 end lies 3 residues beyond the end of the read and is filled in from the germline J gene. The V call is TRBV19, the J call TRBJ1-1, with a possible D match to TRBD1 (5 bases). The CDR3 extends over 13 amino acids. CDR1 is LNHDA and CDR2 is SQIVND in the germline V gene (reference sequence). The V and J ends lost 9 bases and 0 bases respectively, with 11 bases between them. The CDR3 loop reads CASRDSLNTEAFF. Incomplete CDR3 DNA: TGTGCCAGCCGCGACAGCTTGAACACTGAA.

In this sample, this clone turned up many times. The DNA ends 3 residues before the CDR3 does, and the rest of the CDR3 is filled in from the germline J gene. The chain carries TRBV20-1 and TRBJ2-1; 8 bases align to TRBD2. There are 14 residues in the CDR3. Looked up from germline, CDR1 is DFQATT and CDR2 is SNEGSKA (reference sequence). V was clipped by 3 bases and J by 6 bases; unmatched bases: 7. CDR3 bases read: TGCAGTGCTAGCGGTCTAGCGGGCACCAATGAG. Translation gives CSASGLAGTNE. The CDR3 in full is CSASGLAGTNEQFF.

This clone came up many times. Read data end 3 residues before the CDR3 end; the end is taken from the germline J gene. The chain recombines TRBV7-2 with TRBJ2-1; D unclear. The CDR3 is made up of 11 amino acids. Germline assignment: CDR1 SGHTA and CDR2 FQGNSA. V lost 2 bases to trimming and J lost 8 bases, with 4 bases between them. The DNA read from the CDR3 is TGTGCCAGCAGCTTATCATATGAG. Its translation is CASSLSYE. In full, the CDR3 reads CASSLSYEQFF. The whole variable domain, filled in from reference TRBV7-2 and TRBJ2-1, reads GAGVSQSPSNKVTEKGKDVELRCDPISGHTALYWYRQSLGQGLEFLIYFQGNSAPDKSGLPSDRFSAERTGGSVSTLTIQRTQQEDSAVYLCASSLSYEQFFGPGTRLTVL.

This clone was seen repeatedly, ten times or more. From the germline J gene comes the end of the CDR3, since the read stops 3 residues before it. This chain connects TRBV30 to TRBJ2-5; no clear D. The CDR3 spans 12 residues. CDR1 is GTSNPN, CDR2 SVGIG, per germline (reference sequence). Trimming stripped 5 bases from V and 5 bases from J, with 12 bases between. CDR3 region: CAWSKRWETQYF. The sequenced part of the CDR3 DNA is TGTGCCTGGTCGAAAAGGTGGGAGACC.

In this sample, this clone turned up many times. The CDR3 extends 3 residues past the end of the read, so its final part is completed from the germline J gene. The V and J genes are TRBV20-1 and TRBJ2-1; 12 nucleotides align to TRBD2. J lost 0 bases, V lost 5 bases, and 17 bases had no gene match. The CDR3 is 20 amino acids. Germline V gene lookup returns CDR1 DFQATT and CDR2 SNEGSKA (reference sequence). The DNA read from the CDR3 is TGCAGTGCTCCGGAAAGAGGACTAGCGGGACATTCGAGCTCCTACAATGAG. It codes for CSAPERGLAGHSSSYNE. The complete CDR3 protein is CSAPERGLAGHSSSYNEQFF.

This clone has ten or more counts. The read comes to an end 3 residues before the CDR3 does, leaving the germline J gene to fill in the end. V gene TRBV10-3 combines with J gene TRBJ1-5; the match to TRBD1 covers 8 bases. J gave up 5 bases and V 2 bases, and 5 bases lay outside the gene matches. The germline V gene encodes CDR1 ENHRY and CDR2 SYGVKD. CDR3 length: 15 amino acids. CDR3 DNA (partial): TGTGCCATCAGTGAGCGTGCAGGGGGCGATCAGCCC. This gives the protein CAISERAGGDQP. The complete CDR3 sequence is CAISERAGGDQPQHF.

With respect to this clone: The read terminates 3 residues before the CDR3 end, so the remaining end is supplied by the germline J gene. This rearrangement joins TRBV5-6 to TRBJ2-1; D might be TRBD2 (5 bases). CDR3 size: 15 residues. Germline V gene data show CDR1 as SGHDT and CDR2 as YYEEEE. The V end lost 1 base, the J end lost 6 bases, and 14 bases lay between the germline ends. The covered CDR3 bases are TGTGCCAGCAGCTTGTCTGGCGGGCCGTTCAATGAG. Encoded protein: CASSLSGGPFNE. The CDR3 in its entirety is CASSLSGGPFNEQFF.

Regarding this clone: The missing CDR3 end, 3 residues past where the read stops, is filled in from the germline J gene. J is TRBJ1-5 and V is TRBV6-2 or TRBV6-3; tentatively, D is TRBD1 (5 bases). This CDR3 spans 14 amino acids. Trimming left V 5 bases short and J 1 base short, with 9 bases between. Germline V CDR1 and CDR2: MNHEY, SVGEGT. CDR3 in amino acids: CASSLRQSNQPQHF. The DNA read from the CDR3 is TGTGCCAGCAGTCTACGACAGAGCAATCAGCCC.

The table lists this clone with a few counts. The CDR3 extends 3 residues past the end of the read, so its final part is completed from the germline J gene. This chain uses TRBV7-9 with TRBJ2-3, with 10 bases fitting TRBD2. The germline V gene has CDR1 SEHNR and CDR2 FQNEAQ (reference sequence). V was clipped by 5 bases and J by 0 bases; unmatched bases: 2. CDR3 length equals 15 residues. Partial CDR3 DNA: TGTGCCAGCAGCCGGACTAGCGGAAGCACAGATACG. Its protein product is CASSRTSGSTDT. The full CDR3 is CASSRTSGSTDTQYF.

This clone was recorded at least ten times. The read finishes 3 residues shy of the CDR3 end, and the germline J gene is used to complete it. The chain is built from TRBV2 and TRBJ2-3; D is uncertain. Trimming left V 4 bases short and J 4 bases short, with 6 bases between. Germline lookup yields CDR1 SNHLY and CDR2 FYNNEI. The CDR3 is made up of 12 amino acids. CDR3 sequence reads: CASSVYSDTQYF. The CDR3 bases that were read are TGTGCCAGCAGTGTTTACTCAGATACG.

Details on this clone: The CDR3 end falls 3 residues outside the read, so it is completed with the germline J gene. The chain recombines TRBV18 with TRBJ1-1; D gene uncertain. Germline V gene sequence: CDR1 KGHSH, CDR2 LQKENI. With 0 bases removed from V and 2 bases from J, the gap between germline ends came to 13 bases. CDR3 length: 16 amino acids. The CDR3 spells CASSPPSSGGNTEAFF. The covered CDR3 bases are TGTGCCAGCTCACCACCGTCATCAGGAGGAAACACTGAA. Full variable domain (missing parts from reference TRBV18 and TRBJ1-1): NAGVMQNPRHLVRRRGQEARLRCSPMKGHSHVYWYRQLPEEGLKFMVYLQKENIIDESGMPKERFSAEFPKEGPSILRIQQVVRGDSAAYFCASSPPSSGGNTEAFFGQGTRLTVV.

As concerns this clone: The observed sequence ends 3 residues before the CDR3 terminus, with the missing tail filled in from the germline J gene. This chain uses TRBV18 with TRBJ2-5; 13 bases are shared with TRBD2. Germline V lookup: CDR1 KGHSH, CDR2 LQKENI. With 0 bases clipped from V and 2 bases from J, the junction kept 0 bases outside the gene matches. The CDR3 length is 16 residues. This CDR3 is CASSPPGLAGQETQYF. The DNA read from the CDR3 is TGTGCCAGCTCACCACCGGGACTAGCGGGGCAAGAGACC.

This clone appeared many times. The CDR3 end is not reached by the read, which stops 3 residues before it; the germline J gene fills it in. The chain links TRBV5-6 to TRBJ2-1; 8 bases fit TRBD2. The CDR3 runs 15 residues. The J segment lost 6 bases and the V segment lost 2 bases, leaving 7 bases of the junction unmatched. Germline V gives CDR1 SGHDT, CDR2 YYEEEE. The CDR3 bases that were read are TGTGCCAGCAGCTTTGGATCGGGGGGGGGCAATGAG. This translates into CASSFGSGGGNE. The full CDR3 is CASSFGSGGGNEQFF. The complete variable domain, with remaining parts taken from reference TRBV5-6 and TRBJ2-1, reads DAGVTQSPTHLIKTRGQQVTLRCSPKSGHDTVSWYQQALGQGPQFIFQYYEEEERQRGNFPDRFSGHQFPNYSSELNVNALLLGDSALYLCASSFGSGGGNEQFFGPGTRLTVL.